Presented here are 8 T cell receptor beta chains from one specimen sequenced in a study of blood T cells in healthy people across ages. For the second PCR, which ran for about 6 to 11 cycles, a sample-barcoded 5' primer and a J-beta primer mix were used. TCRdb fed the 5' RACE reads into MiXCR, producing one record per CDR3 protein. The profile shows about 730,000 distinct CDR3 sequences, approximately 43% of them singletons. Sequencing was done on a sample of blood. The receptors come from a woman aged 60-75 years in good health.

Only a few counts were recorded for this clonotype. This could be a read error, since a much larger clone is one nucleotide away. V usage is TRBV20-1 and J usage is TRBJ2-1; D gene unclear. From germline, CDR1 is DFQATT and CDR2 SNEGSKA (reference sequence). This CDR3 has 12 residues. Trimming cost V 6 bases and J 6 bases, with 12 bases left between them. CDR3 nucleotides: TGCAGTGCCACCTTAAGCTGCAATGAGCAGTTCTTC. It codes for CSATLSCNEQFF.

This clonotype came up many times. J is TRBJ2-1 and V is TRBV7-9; D might be TRBD2 (6 bases). Trimming pared 2 bases from V and 5 bases from J, leaving 22 bases between. The CDR3 is 18 amino acids. Germline V lookup: CDR1 SEHNR, CDR2 FQNEAQ (reference sequence). This chain's CDR3 is CASSLWGGDGRGHNEQFF. The CDR3 nucleotides read TGTGCCAGCAGCTTATGGGGTGGGGACGGGAGAGGGCACAATGAGCAGTTCTTC.

Comment on this clonotype: A much bigger clone sits one base away, suggesting this may be a read error. The CDR3 protein is CASNRSGSRSYEQYF. As DNA, the CDR3 is TGTGCCAGCAACCGTAGCGGGTCACGATCCTACGAGCAGTACTTC. V usage is TRBV7-2 and J usage is TRBJ2-7; 7 nucleotides agree with TRBD2. The CDR3 spans 15 residues. CDR1 is SGHTA, CDR2 FQGNSA, per germline. V lost 7 bases to trimming and J lost 1 base; unmatched junction nucleotides: 10.

This rearrangement joins TRBV5-6 to TRBJ2-4, with TRBD1 identical over 8 bases. CDR3 length: 17 residues. Per the germline V gene, CDR1 is SGHDT and CDR2 is YYEEEE. Losses at the gene ends were 0 bases for V and 7 bases for J; bases not matched to a gene: 12. The CDR3 region has the DNA TGTGCCAGCAGCTTGGTCGTCCAGGGGGCCAGAAGGAACATTCAGTACTTC. This translates into CASSLVVQGARRNIQYF.

This clonotype was seen ten or more times. The chain couples TRBV29-1 to TRBJ2-5, with a tentative D call TRBD1 (6 bases). Germline-derived CDR1 and CDR2 are SQVTM and ANQGSEA. V dropped 5 bases and J dropped 2 bases, with 15 bases sitting between them. The CDR3 covers 14 residues. CDR3: CSVFVLRGQETQYF. CDR3 bases: TGCAGCGTTTTCGTCCTCAGGGGACAAGAGACCCAGTACTTC.

This clonotype has a handful of counts. The chain uses TRBV5-6 and TRBJ2-1, with D perhaps TRBD1 (6 bases). V was pared by 5 bases and J by 7 bases, with 13 bases between. Germline V gene sequence: CDR1 SGHDT, CDR2 YYEEEE. This CDR3 spans 13 amino acids. CDR3 sequence reads: CASRGAAYNEQFF. The CDR3 DNA sequence: TGTGCCAGCAGGGGGGCGGCTTATAATGAGCAGTTCTTC. The full variable domain, its missing parts supplied by reference TRBV5-6 and TRBJ2-1, is DAGVTQSPTHLIKTRGQQVTLRCSPKSGHDTVSWYQQALGQGPQFIFQYYEEEERQRGNFPDRFSGHQFPNYSSELNVNALLLGDSALYLCASRGAAYNEQFFGPGTRLTVL.

The chain combines TRBV5-1 with TRBJ2-4; D is possibly TRBD2 (5 bases). The J call may be wrong; the DNA end is better matched by TRBJ2-5. CDR1 is SGHRS, CDR2 YFSETQ, per germline. This CDR3 comprises 16 residues. CDR3 residues: CASSLNPSGQKETQYF. The CDR3, as DNA: TGCGCCAGCAGCTTGAATCCGAGCGGTCAAAAAGAGACCCAGTACTTC.

Of note for this clonotype: This may be a read error, as it is one base from a much larger clone. J is TRBJ2-3 and V is TRBV4-3; 7 nucleotides agree with TRBD1. The CDR3 is 16 amino acids. Germline loops: CDR1 LGHNA, CDR2 YSLEER. This CDR3 reads CASSRRTASGTDTRYF. Written as DNA, the CDR3 is TGCGCCAGCAGCCGAAGGACAGCCTCGGGGACAGATACGCGGTATTTT.